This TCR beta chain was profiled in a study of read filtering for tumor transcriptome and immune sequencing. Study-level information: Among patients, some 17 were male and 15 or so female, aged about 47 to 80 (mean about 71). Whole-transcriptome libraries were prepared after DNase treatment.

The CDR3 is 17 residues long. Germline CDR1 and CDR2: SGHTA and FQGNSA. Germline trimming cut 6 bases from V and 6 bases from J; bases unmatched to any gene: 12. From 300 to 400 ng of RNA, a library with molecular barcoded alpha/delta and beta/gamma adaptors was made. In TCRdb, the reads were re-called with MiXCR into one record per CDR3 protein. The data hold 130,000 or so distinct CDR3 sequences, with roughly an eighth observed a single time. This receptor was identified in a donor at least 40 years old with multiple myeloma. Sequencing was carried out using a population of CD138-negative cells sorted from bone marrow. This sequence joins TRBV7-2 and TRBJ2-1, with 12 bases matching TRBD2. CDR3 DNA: TGTGCCAGCAGTCAGACTAGCGGGAGTGGGCCCACCAATGAGCAGTTCTTC. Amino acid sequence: CASSQTSGSGPTNEQFF.